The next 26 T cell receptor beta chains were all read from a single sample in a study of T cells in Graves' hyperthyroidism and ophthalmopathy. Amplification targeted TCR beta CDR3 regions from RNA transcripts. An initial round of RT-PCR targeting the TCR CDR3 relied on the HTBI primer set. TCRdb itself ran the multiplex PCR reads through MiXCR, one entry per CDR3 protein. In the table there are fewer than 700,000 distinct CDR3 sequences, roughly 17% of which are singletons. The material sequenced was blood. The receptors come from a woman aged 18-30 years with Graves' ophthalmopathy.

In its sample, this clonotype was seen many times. This chain's CDR3 is CASKWGGMNTEAFF. The DNA of the CDR3 is TGTGCCAGCAAATGGGGGGGGATGAACACTGAAGCTTTCTTT. This sequence joins TRBV2 and TRBJ1-1, with a tentative D call TRBD1 (5 bases). V dropped 7 bases and J dropped 0 bases, with 12 bases sitting between them. The CDR3 runs to 14 residues. The V gene's germline CDR1 is SNHLY and CDR2 FYNNEI.

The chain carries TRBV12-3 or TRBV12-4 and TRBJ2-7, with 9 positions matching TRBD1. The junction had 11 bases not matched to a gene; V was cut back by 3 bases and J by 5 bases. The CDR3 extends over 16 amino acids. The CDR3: CASSLSGGTGSDEQYF. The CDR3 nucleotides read TGTGCCAGCAGTTTGTCGGGCGGGACAGGGAGCGACGAGCAGTACTTC.

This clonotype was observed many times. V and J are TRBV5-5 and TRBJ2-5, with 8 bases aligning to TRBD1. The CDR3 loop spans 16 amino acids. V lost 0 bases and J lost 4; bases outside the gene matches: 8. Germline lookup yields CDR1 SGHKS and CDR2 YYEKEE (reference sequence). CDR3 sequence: CASSLDGGQGGETQYF. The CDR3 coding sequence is TGTGCCAGCAGCTTGGATGGAGGACAGGGAGGAGAGACCCAGTACTTC.

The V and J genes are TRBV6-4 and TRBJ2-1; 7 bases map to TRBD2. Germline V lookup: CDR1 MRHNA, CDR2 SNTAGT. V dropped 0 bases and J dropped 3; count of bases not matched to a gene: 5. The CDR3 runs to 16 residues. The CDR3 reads CASSDSKRGDYNEQFF. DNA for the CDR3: TGTGCCAGCAGTGACTCAAAGCGGGGTGACTACAATGAGCAGTTCTTC.

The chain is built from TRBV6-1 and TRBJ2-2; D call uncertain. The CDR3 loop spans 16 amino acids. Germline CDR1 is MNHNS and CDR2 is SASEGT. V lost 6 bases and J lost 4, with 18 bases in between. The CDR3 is CASSPWYSPITGELFF. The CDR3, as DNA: TGTGCCAGCAGCCCTTGGTACAGTCCTATCACCGGGGAGCTGTTTTTT.

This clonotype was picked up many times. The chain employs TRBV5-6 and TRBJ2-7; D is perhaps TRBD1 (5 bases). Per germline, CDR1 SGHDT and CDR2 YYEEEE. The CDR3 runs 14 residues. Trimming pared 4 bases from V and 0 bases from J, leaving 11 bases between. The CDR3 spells CASSGALPSYEQYF. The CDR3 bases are TGTGCCAGCAGCGGGGCATTACCCTCCTACGAGCAGTACTTC.

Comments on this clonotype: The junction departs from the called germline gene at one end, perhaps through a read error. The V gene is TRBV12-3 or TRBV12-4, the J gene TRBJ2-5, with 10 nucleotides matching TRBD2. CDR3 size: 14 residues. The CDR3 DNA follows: TGTGCCAGCGGGTTAGGGCTAGCGGGAGAGAACCAGTACTTC. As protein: CASGLGLAGENQYF.

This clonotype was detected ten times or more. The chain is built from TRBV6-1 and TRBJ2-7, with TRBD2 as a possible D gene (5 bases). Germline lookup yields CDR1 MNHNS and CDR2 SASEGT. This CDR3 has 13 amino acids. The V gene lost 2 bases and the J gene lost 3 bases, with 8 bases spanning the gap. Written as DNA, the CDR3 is TGTGCCAGCAGTGAAAGACGGGGCTACGAGCAGTACTTC. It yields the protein CASSERRGYEQYF.

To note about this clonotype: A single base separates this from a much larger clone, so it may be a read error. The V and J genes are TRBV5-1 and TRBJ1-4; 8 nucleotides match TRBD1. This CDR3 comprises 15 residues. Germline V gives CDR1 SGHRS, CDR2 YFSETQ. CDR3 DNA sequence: TGCGCCAGCAGCTTGGCCAGGACAGGGAATGTAAAACTGCTTTTT. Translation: CASSLARTGNVKLLF.

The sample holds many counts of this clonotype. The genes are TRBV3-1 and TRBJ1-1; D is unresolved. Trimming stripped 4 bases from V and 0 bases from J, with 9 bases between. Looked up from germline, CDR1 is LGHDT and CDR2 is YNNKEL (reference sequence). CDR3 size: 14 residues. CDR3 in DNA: TGTGCCAGCAGCCGATACTCAATGAACACTGAAGCTTTCTTT. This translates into CASSRYSMNTEAFF.

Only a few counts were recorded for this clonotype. The CDR3 loop is CASSPSGQVWTEAFF. The CDR3 DNA reads as TGCGCCAGCAGCCCTTCGGGACAGGTGTGGACTGAAGCTTTCTTT. The genes are TRBV5-1 and TRBJ1-1; 8 positions agree with TRBD1. This CDR3 comprises 15 residues. Trimming at V came to 4 bases and at J to 5 bases, leaving 10 bases not matched to a gene. Germline V lookup: CDR1 SGHRS, CDR2 YFSETQ.

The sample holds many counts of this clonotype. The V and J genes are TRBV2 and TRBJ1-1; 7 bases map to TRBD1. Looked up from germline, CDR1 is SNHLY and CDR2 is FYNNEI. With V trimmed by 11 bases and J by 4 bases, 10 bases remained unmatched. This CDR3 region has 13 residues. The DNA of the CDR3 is TGTGCCTTTCTCCAGGGGGGGGGCACTGAAGCTTTCTTT. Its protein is CAFLQGGGTEAFF.

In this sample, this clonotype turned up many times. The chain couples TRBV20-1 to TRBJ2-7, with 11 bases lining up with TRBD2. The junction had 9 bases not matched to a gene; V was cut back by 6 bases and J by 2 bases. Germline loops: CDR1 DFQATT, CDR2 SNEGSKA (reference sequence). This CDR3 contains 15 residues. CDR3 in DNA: TGCAGTGCCGATCCCGGGACTAGCGGCACCTACGAGCAGTACTTC. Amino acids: CSADPGTSGTYEQYF.

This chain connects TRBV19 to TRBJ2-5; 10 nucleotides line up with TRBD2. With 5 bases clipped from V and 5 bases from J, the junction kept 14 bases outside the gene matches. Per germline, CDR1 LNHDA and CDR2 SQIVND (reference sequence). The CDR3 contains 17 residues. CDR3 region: CASSYGGLAGERETQYF. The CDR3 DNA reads TGTGCCAGTAGTTACGGGGGGCTAGCGGGGGAGCGTGAGACCCAGTACTTC.

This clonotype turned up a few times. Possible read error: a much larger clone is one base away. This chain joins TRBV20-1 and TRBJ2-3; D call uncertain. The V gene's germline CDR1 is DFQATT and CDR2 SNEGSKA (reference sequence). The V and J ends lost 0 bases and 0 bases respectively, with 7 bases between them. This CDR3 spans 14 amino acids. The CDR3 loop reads CSARDPYSTDTQYF. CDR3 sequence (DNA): TGCAGTGCTAGAGACCCTTACAGCACAGATACGCAGTATTTT.

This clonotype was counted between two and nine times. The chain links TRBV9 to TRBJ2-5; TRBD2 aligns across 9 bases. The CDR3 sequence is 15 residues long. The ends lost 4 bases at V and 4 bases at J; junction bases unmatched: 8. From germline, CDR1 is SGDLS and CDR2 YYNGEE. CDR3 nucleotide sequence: TGTGCCAGCAGCTTACGAGCGGGGGGAATAGAGACCCAGTACTTC. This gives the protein CASSLRAGGIETQYF.

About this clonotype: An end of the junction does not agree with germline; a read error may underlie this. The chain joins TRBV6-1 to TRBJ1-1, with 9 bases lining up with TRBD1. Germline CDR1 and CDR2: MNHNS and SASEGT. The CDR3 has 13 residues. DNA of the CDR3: TGTGCCAGCAGTGGGGACAGGGAAACTGAAGCTCTCTTT. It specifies CASSGDRETEALF.

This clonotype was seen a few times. CDR3: CASRRDPYGYTF. CDR3 coding DNA: TGTGCCAGCAGGAGGGACCCCTATGGCTACACCTTC. The rearrangement links TRBV6-1 to TRBJ1-2; a possible D gene is TRBD1 (5 bases). Trimming shortened V by 6 bases and J by 4 bases, and 9 bases separated the two germline ends. The CDR3 runs 12 residues. Germline V gene lookup returns CDR1 MNHNS and CDR2 SASEGT.

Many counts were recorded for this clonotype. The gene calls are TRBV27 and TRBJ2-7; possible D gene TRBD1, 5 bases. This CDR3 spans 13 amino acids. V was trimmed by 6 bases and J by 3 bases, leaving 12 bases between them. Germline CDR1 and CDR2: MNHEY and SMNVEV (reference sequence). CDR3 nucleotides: TGTGCCAGCAGGCATTCAGGGTTCTACGAGCAGTACTTC. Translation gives CASRHSGFYEQYF.

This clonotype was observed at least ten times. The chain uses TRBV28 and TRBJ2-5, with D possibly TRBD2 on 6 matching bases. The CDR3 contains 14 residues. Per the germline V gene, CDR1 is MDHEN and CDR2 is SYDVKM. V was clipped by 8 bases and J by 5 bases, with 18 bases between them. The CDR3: CASAPPRGWETQYF. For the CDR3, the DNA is TGTGCCAGCGCCCCCCCGCGGGGCTGGGAGACCCAGTACTTC. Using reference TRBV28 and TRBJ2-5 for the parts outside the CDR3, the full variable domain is DVKVTQSSRYLVKRTGEKVFLECVQDMDHENMFWYRQDPGLGLRLIYFSYDVKMKEKGDIPEGYSVSREKKERFSLILESASTNQTSMYLCASAPPRGWETQYFGPGTRLLVL.

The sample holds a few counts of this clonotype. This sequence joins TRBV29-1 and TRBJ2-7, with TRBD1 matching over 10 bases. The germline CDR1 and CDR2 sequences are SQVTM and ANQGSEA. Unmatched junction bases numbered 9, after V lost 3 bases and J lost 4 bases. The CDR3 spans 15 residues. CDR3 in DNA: TGCAGCGTTGACACTCCGGGACAGGGGAATTACGAGCAGTACTTC. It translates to CSVDTPGQGNYEQYF.

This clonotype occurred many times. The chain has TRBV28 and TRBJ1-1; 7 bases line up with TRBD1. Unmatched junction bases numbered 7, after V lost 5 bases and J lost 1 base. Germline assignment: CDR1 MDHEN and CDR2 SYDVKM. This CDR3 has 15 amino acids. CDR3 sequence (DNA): TGTGCCAGCAGTCGAAACCGACAGGGGAACACTGAAGCTTTCTTT. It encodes CASSRNRQGNTEAFF.

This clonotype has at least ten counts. In DNA form, the CDR3 reads TGTGCCAGCAGTTTGCTGGACAGTCGCGAGGCTTTCTTT. Translating gives CASSLLDSREAFF. The chain recombines TRBV28 with TRBJ1-1, with D possibly TRBD1 on 6 matching bases. Germline V gives CDR1 MDHEN, CDR2 SYDVKM. V was pared by 3 bases and J by 11 bases, with 16 bases between. The CDR3 has 13 residues.

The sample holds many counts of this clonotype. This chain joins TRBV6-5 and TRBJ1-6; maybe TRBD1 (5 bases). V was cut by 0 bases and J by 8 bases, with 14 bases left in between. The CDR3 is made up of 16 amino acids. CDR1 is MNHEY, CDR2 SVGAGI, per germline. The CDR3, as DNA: TGTGCCAGCAGTTACTCGAGTTGGGGGGTGGATTCACCCCTCCACTTT. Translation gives CASSYSSWGVDSPLHF.

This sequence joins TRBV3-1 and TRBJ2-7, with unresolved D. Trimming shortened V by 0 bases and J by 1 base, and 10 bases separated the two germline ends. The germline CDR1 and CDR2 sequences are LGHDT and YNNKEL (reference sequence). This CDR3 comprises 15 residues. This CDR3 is CASSQEVRASYEQYF. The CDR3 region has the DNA TGTGCCAGCAGCCAAGAGGTACGGGCTTCCTACGAGCAGTACTTC.

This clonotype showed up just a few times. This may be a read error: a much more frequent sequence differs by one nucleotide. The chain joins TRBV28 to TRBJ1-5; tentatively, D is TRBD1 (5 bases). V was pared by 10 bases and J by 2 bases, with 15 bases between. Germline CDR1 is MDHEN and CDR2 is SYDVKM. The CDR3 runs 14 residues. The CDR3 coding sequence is TGTGCCACCCAGCGACGGGGACGCAATCAGCCCCAGCATTTT. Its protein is CATQRRGRNQPQHF.